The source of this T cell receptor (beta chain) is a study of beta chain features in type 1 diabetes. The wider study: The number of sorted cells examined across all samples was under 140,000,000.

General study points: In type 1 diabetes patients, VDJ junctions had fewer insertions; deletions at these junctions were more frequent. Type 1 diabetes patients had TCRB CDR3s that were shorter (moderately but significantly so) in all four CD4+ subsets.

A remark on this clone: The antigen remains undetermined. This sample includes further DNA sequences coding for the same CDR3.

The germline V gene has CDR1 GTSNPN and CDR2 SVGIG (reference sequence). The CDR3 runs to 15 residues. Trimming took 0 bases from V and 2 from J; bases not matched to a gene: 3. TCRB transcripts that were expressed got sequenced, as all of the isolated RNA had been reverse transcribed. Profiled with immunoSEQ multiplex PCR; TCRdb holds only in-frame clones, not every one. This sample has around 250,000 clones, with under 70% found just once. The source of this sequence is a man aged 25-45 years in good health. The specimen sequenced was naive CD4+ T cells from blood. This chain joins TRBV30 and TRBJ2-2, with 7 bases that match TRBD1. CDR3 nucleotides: TGTGCCTGGAGTGTACAGGGGCCAAACACCGGGGAGCTGTTTTTT. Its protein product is CAWSVQGPNTGELFF.